This T cell receptor beta chain was sequenced for a study of cytomegalovirus exposure and HLA in healthy donors. Study findings and constraints: In a later analysis, HLA-associated beta chains showed higher expansion and lower generation probabilities than comparable chains.

Primers included in the PCR were 60 Vbeta and 13 Jbeta primers. Profiled with immunoSEQ multiplex PCR; TCRdb holds only in-frame clones, not every one. The table lists 200,000 to 250,000 clones, roughly 80% of them singletons. As concerns this clone: Its target is unknown.

CDR1 is SGDLS and CDR2 is YYNGEE in the germline V gene. CDR3 length equals 15 residues. V was pared by 0 bases and J by 0 bases, with 10 bases between. This chain connects TRBV9 to TRBJ2-7; a possible D gene is TRBD2 (5 bases). The TCR comes from a male donor in good health and CMV-seronegative. The specimen sequenced was PBMCs. CDR3 in amino acids: CASSVGGQVSYEQYF. CDR3 bases: TGTGCCAGCAGCGTAGGCGGGCAGGTCTCCTACGAGCAGTACTTC.